This TCR beta chain was sequenced in a study of T cells after posttransplantation cyclophosphamide. Study observations and caveats: After PTCy, TRB diversity resembled that of CNI/methotrexate controls. Donor CD8+ memory clones often dominated recipient blood repertoires at later times.

This table comes from immunoSEQ multiplex PCR, and its TCRdb copy is limited to in-frame clones, with some not included. The sample includes around 26,000 clones, none of them occurring once. V was cut by 4 bases and J by 3 bases, with 8 bases left in between. The CDR3 runs 13 residues. The germline CDR1 and CDR2 sequences are SGHRS and YFSETQ. In the case of this clone: The antigen is undetermined.

The sample taken for sequencing was PBMCs. This receptor was obtained from a woman between 45 and 65 years old in good health, CMV-negative, and a related stem cell transplant donor. The rearrangement uses TRBV5-1 and TRBJ2-1; tentatively, D is TRBD2 (5 bases). The CDR3 loop is CASSRELYNEQFF. The CDR3 DNA reads as TGCGCCAGCAGCCGGGAACTCTACAATGAGCAGTTCTTC.